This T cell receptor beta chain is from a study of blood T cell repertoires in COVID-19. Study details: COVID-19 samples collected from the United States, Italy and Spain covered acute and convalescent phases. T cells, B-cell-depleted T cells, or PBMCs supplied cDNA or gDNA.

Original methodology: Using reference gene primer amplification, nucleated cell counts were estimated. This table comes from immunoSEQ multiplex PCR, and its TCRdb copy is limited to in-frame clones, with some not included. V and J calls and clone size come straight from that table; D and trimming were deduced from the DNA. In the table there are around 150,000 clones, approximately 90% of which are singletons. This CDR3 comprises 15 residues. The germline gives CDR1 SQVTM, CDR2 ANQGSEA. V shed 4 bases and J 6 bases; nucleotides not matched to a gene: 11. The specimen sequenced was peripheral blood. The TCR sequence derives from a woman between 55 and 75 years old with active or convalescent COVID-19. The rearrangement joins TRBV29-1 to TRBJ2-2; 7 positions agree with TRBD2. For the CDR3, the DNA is TGCAGCGTTGGGGGGAGGGAAGGGCGAGCCGGGGAGCTGTTTTTT. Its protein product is CSVGGREGRAGELFF.